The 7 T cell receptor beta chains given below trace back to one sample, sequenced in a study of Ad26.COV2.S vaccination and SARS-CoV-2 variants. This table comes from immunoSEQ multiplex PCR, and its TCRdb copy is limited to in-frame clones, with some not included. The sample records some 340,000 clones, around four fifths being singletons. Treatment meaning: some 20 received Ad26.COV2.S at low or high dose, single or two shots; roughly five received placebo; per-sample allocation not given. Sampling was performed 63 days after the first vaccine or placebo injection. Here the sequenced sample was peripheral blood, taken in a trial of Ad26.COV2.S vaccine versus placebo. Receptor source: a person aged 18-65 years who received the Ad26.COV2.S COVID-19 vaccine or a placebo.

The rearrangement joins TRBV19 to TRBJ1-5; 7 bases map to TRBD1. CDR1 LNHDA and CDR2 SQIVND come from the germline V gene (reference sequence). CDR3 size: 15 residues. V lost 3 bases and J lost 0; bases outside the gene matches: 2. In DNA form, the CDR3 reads TGTGCCAGTAGTATGACAGGGTATAGCAATCAGCCCCAGCATTTT. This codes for CASSMTGYSNQPQHF. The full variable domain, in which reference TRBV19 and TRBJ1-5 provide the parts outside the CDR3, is DGGITQSPKYLFRKEGQNVTLSCEQNLNHDAMYWYRQDPGQGLRLIYYSQIVNDFQKGDIAEGYSVSREKKESFPLTVTSAQKNPTAFYLCASSMTGYSNQPQHFGDGTRLSIL.

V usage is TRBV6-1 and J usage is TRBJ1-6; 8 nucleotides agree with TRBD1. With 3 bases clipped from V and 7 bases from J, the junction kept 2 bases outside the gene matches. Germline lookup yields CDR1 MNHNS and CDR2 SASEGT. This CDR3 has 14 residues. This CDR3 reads CASSEGQDNSPLHF. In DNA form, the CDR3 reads TGTGCCAGCAGTGAGGGACAGGACAATTCACCCCTCCACTTT.

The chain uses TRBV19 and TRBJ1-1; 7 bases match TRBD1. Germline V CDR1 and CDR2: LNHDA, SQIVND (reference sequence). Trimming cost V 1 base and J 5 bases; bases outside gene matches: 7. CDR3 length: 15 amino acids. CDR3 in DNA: TGTGCCAGTAGTATAGGCTCGACAGGGCCAACTGAAGCTTTCTTT. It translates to CASSIGSTGPTEAFF.

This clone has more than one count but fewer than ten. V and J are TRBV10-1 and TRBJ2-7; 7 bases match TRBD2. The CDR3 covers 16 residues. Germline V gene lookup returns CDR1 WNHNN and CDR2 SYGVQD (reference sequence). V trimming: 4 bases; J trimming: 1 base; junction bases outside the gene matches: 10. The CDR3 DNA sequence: TGCGCCAGCAGTGGGCTATGTCTAGCGGAGTCCTACGAGCAGTACTTC. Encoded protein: CASSGLCLAESYEQYF.

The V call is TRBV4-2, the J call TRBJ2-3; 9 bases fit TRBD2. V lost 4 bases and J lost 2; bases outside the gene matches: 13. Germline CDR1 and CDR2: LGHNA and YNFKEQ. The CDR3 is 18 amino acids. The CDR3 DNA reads TGTGCCAGCAGCCTCTGGGATTCTAGCGGGGCGACCACAGATACGCAGTATTTT. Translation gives CASSLWDSSGATTDTQYF.

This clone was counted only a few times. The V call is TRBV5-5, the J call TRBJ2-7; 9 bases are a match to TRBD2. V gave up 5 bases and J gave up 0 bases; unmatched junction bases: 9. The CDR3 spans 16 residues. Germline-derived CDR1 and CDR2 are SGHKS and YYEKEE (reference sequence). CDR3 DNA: TGTGCCAGCAGTGGTGCTAGCGGGGTGAGCTCCTACGAGCAGTACTTC. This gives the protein CASSGASGVSSYEQYF.

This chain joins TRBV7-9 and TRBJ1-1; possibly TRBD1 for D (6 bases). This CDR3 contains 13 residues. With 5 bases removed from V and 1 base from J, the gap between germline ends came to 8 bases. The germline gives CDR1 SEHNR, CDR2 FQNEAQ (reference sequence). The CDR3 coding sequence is TGTGCCAGCAGCCAGGGACAGAACACTGAAGCTTTCTTT. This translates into CASSQGQNTEAFF.